The sequence of this T cell receptor beta chain was determined in a study of cytomegalovirus exposure and HLA in healthy donors (dated by TCRdb to about 2017). Looking at the study overall: An earlier analysis of 587 of the donors reported 276 Gb of sequence data and around 100 million unique TCR beta sequences obtained from approximately 180 million T cells. A separate validation cohort of some 130 different subjects was used in addition to the approximately 700-subject first cohort. A later analysis re-analyzed previously published TCR beta repertoires from 660 or so donors and added high-resolution HLA genotyping to study TCR occurrence patterns. Of the roughly 400 genotyped donors, 80% to 90% were placed in the genetic ancestry cluster associated with self-reported Caucasian donors. Because of strong linkage in the cohort, roughly five DR-DQ haplotypes were treated as single units for association and clustering. Rather than using new phenotypic data, the later analysis identified candidate immune exposures from TCR beta sequences and from how often those sequences occurred across donors. An early release that covered 640 HLA-typed donors contained 250 to 350 gigabases of sequencing data and approximately 85 million unique TCR sequences. Typing coverage differed by locus: A, B, C, DRB1 and DQB1 were typed in about 629-640 donors, DQA1 in 500 to 550, DPA1 in some 610, and DPB1 in around 440. To predict cytomegalovirus infection status, the study brought together high-throughput TCR immunosequencing, statistical association of individual TCRs with disease status, and machine learning. The T cell repertoires of under 750 subjects were profiled by immunosequencing and related to cytomegalovirus serostatus. Every repertoire in the discovery cohort had been generated on one and the same sequencing platform. Alongside the repertoire data, information on donor age, sex, ethnicity and CMV serostatus was compiled. The aim of the study was to test whether cataloging public T cell receptors could identify signatures of past pathogen exposure. Among a few hundred genotyped donors of the cohort, an average of roughly 240,000 unique TCR beta nucleotide sequences were sequenced per donor, around a sixth of them non-productive. To decide whether each TCR beta V gene segment behaved as functional or pseudogenic, an earlier analysis of over 500 of the donors relied on high-throughput TCR beta sequencing. HLA typing included class I and class II loci at four-digit resolution. A later genetic analysis took genome-wide SNP genotypes for about 65% of the 666 donors and used that subset as a discovery cohort.

The cohort was made up of 666 healthy bone marrow donors. At the time of sampling, all cohort members were nominally healthy, though unrecorded immune exposures were likely present. The donor tested CMV seronegative, placing the donor among the roughly 400 seronegative members of the cohort. Every donor gave a peripheral blood sample, and the peripheral blood mononuclear cells from that sample were used for TCR beta sequencing. Genomic DNA extraction from the blood cell samples was performed with the Qiagen DNeasy Blood Extraction Kit. About this clone: Its target antigen remains unknown. No qualities accompany the bases; no much larger clone lies one base away.

Overall study outcomes, separate from this receptor: A group of highly shared sequence variants was considered likely to be a technical artifact of the sequencing pipeline. The classifier was reported to diagnose cytomegalovirus status with high specificity and sensitivity in both the original cohort and the validation cohort. Presence/absence analyses assumed roughly uniform sequencing depth across donors, an assumption that may not hold. The study listed 164 TCR beta chains as associated with cytomegalovirus. It was suggested by the authors that the approach could potentially be generalized to other disease states and immunological phenotypes. Compared with equally common non-associated chains, HLA-associated TCR beta chains in a later analysis were more clonally expanded and had lower generation probabilities. In a later genetic analysis, a missense DCLRE1C variant was associated with V-gene and J-gene trimming of TCR beta chains, and the association was replicated in an independent cohort. In a later analysis, TCR association rates were found to vary across HLA loci, with the most associated TCRs seen for DRB1 alleles and the fewest for HLA-C alleles. Correlated functional status among segregating V segments might be attributable to linkage disequilibrium, but an unknown experimental factor could not be ruled out. Most TCR sequences were observed very rarely across donors, whereas some public TCRs were present in many individuals. Three of the identified cytomegalovirus-associated TCR beta chains were confirmed in vitro to be specific for cytomegalovirus antigens. Assigning TCR associations to individual alleles was difficult when HLA alleles, especially DR and DQ, strongly co-occurred. According to a later analysis, most CMV-associated TCR beta chains appeared to be HLA-restricted, and the HLA associations seemed to be driven largely by CMV exposure. The 87-base-pair reads could not distinguish some IMGT-functional V segments, including TRBV6-2 and TRBV6-3, so those segments were excluded. Because counts were too low, fewer than 20 rarely observed V segments, including chromosome 9 orphons, were excluded from the earlier analysis of 587 of the donors. According to a later analysis, parvovirus B19, influenza, CMV and Epstein-Barr virus appeared linked to several top co-occurrence clusters. The cohort was sequenced for TCR beta chains only, and without alpha or paired-chain data the features that could be detected were limited. HLA typing was unavailable for some donors at each locus, so association tests used only the typed subset. CMV serostatus was the only immune exposure information available for the cohort. At a false discovery rate of 0.05, a later analysis linked some 17,000 TCR beta sequences to specific HLA alleles. Compared with the roughly 700-donor mean, donors in an Asian-associated ancestry cluster had fewer N-insertions in productive TCRs, according to a later genetic analysis. A further reported finding was that TCR beta sequences accurately predicted the HLA-A and HLA-B alleles for most subjects in the first cohort. An earlier analysis of some 560 of the donors showed that most TCR beta V segments appeared in productive rearrangements either about 87% or about 30% of the time, which broadly matched IMGT annotations.

Library prep was done by the immunoSEQ multiplex PCR assay. For the multiplex PCR, a mixture combining 60 forward primers for TCR Vbeta segments and 13 reverse primers for TCR Jbeta segments was used. Amplification of the CDR3 region of rearranged TCR beta genes was performed with a multiplex PCR assay on genomic DNA. The Illumina HiSeq System was used to sequence the amplified TCR beta libraries as 87-base-pair reads. Per the original workflow: In a later analysis, approximately 74 million unique TCR beta chains were counted across the roughly 670 repertoires, and about 9.9 million of these chains were shared by at least two donors. Raw reads were error-corrected and collapsed into unique sequences with a nearest-neighbor algorithm that merged closely related sequences to remove PCR and sequencing errors. Alignment of CDR3 sequences to IMGT reference sequences was used to assign V, D and J gene segments. For a sequence to be retained, at least a six-nucleotide match to both a V gene segment and a J gene segment was required. A rearrangement counted as productive if the CDR3 had no stop codons and remained in frame with V and J, and every other rearrangement counted as non-productive. CDR3 was defined according to IMGT convention as the region running from the second conserved V-encoded cysteine to the conserved J-encoded phenylalanine. Sequences without an unambiguous match to a single V gene segment were excluded from the earlier analysis of approximately 600 of the donors. An earlier analysis of approximately 590 of the donors classified V segments as functional when productive rearrangements were above 56.7% and as segregating when the standard deviation between donors was above 5%. To diagnose cytomegalovirus status from the catalog of TCR beta chain sequences, a statistical classification framework was built. In a later analysis, V and J genes were assigned by comparing TCR nucleotide sequences against IMGT/GENE-DB human TR gene sequences. Using the TCRdist pipeline, a later analysis assigned CDR3 sequences along with most-parsimonious VDJ recombination scenarios. In a later analysis, each TCR beta chain was defined by its CDR3 amino acid sequence together with its V-gene family, and reads lacking a unique V-gene family were excluded. To address suspected cross-contamination and a sequencing artifact, a later analysis removed approximately 600 highly shared, low-generation-probability nucleotide sequences. A later analysis calculated a clonal expansion index for each public chain from normalized within-repertoire ranks of inferred template counts. A later analysis computed generation probabilities with a VDJ recombination model fitted to out-of-frame rearrangements, and checked the results against IGoR. A later analysis scored TCR-TCR, TCR-HLA and TCR-CMV co-occurrence with hypergeometric tests, applying a repertoire-size bias correction to TCR pairs. A later analysis estimated false discovery rates by permuting HLA or CMV assignments 20 times. In a later analysis, co-occurring TCRs were grouped with DBSCAN, and TCRdist sequence similarity was added when clustering was performed within HLA-allele-positive subsets. Co-occurrence clustering excluded repertoires with fewer than 30,000 or more than 120,000 public chains, plus five with anomalous nucleotide sharing. Drawn from immuneACCESS, this table holds only the in-frame rearrangements with V and J called that TCRdb kept. Clones are partly lost; checked studies trace under half to an unresolved V gene and leave the rest unexplained. That table gives V, J and clone size, and the DNA gave D and trimming. The sample table records 72,000 or so clones; 55% to 65% of these occur just once. The ten largest clones add up to about 2.9% of the sample.

Including the terminal cysteine and phenylalanine, the CDR3 comprises 14 residues. This entry keeps only the CDR3 DNA: 42 bases, framed from base 1. From V the trimming removes 0 bases and from J it removes 3 bases, while the gene matches leave 2 bases of the junction unaccounted for. In the germline V gene, CDR1 corresponds to SGHRS and CDR2 to YFSETQ. The clonotype comes from a woman in her forties or fifties in good health and CMV-seronegative. The chain employs TRBV5-1 and TRBJ1-1; TRBD1 agrees with 7 junctional bases. The sample was PBMCs. The CDR3 here reads CASSLAGQDTEAFF. The sequenced DNA is TGCGCCAGCAGCTTGGCTGGACAGGACACTGAAGCTTTCTTT.